The table lists the clone carrying this TCR beta chain with many counts. Its antigen is undetermined. An end of the junction differs from the germline gene, which may be a read error. This CDR3 has 14 amino acids. Germline V gives CDR1 SGHDT, CDR2 YYEEEE. This sample was taken from a study of T-cell reconstitution after alpha-beta-depleted transplantation in children. Study-level results: Newly generated T cells supplied most T-cell counts and diversity one year post-transplant. Reported findings indicate that, about two months after transplant, alpha-beta T cells came from several hundred expanded clones, which were derived from non-depleted graft cells. Recipient T cells and thymic progenitors that survived gave rise to the high TCRbeta diversity observed at day 60 in some patients.

As it was prepared, the TCRbeta library received unique molecular identifiers. From the PCR reads, TCRdb called clonotypes with MiXCR, one entry per CDR3 protein. The sample lists 250,000 to 300,000 distinct CDR3 sequences; about 7.3% were seen once. This material consisted of peripheral blood, taken 360 days after TCRalphabeta/CD19-depleted stem cell transplant. This TCR came from a female patient younger than 10 who had a stem cell transplant for Fanconi anemia, so the T cells may come from the graft donor. The chain recombines TRBV5-6 with TRBJ2-3, with D uncertain. This CDR3 reads CASSLGGGADTRYF. CDR3 sequence (DNA): TGTGCCAGCAGCTTGGGTGGCGGCGCAGATACGCGGTATTTT.